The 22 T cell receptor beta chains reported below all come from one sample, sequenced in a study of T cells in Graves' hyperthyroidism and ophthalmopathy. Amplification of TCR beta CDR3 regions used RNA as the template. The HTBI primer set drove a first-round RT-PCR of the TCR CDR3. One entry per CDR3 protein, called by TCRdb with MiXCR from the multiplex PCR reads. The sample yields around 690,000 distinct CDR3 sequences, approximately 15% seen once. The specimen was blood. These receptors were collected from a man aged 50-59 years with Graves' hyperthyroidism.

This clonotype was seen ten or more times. CDR3 DNA: TGCAGTGCTCCGCGCTCTGAAGCTTTCTTT. Residues: CSAPRSEAFF. J is TRBJ1-1 and V is TRBV20-1, with D unresolved. CDR1 is DFQATT and CDR2 is SNEGSKA in the germline V gene (reference sequence). CDR3 length equals 10 residues. With 5 bases removed from V and 6 bases from J, the gap between germline ends came to 7 bases.

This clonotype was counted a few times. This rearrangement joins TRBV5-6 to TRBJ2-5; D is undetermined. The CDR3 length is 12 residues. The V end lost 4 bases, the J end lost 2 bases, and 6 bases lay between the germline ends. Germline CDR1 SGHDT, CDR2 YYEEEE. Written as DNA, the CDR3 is TGTGCCAGCAGCCGGAAACAAGAGACCCAGTACTTC. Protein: CASSRKQETQYF. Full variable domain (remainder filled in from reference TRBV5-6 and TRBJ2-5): DAGVTQSPTHLIKTRGQQVTLRCSPKSGHDTVSWYQQALGQGPQFIFQYYEEEERQRGNFPDRFSGHQFPNYSSELNVNALLLGDSALYLCASSRKQETQYFGPGTRLLVL.

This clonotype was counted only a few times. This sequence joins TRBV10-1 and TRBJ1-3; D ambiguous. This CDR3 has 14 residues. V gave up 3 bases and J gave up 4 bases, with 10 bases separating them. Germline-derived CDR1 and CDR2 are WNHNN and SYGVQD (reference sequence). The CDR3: CASSEDPAGNTIYF. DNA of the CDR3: TGCGCCAGCAGTGAAGACCCAGCGGGAAACACCATATATTTT.

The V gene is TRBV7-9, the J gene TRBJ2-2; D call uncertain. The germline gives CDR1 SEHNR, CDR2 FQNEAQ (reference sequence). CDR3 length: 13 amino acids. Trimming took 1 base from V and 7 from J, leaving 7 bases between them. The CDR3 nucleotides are TGTGCCAGCAGCTTAGTGGATAGCGGGGAGCTGTTTTTT. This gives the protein CASSLVDSGELFF.

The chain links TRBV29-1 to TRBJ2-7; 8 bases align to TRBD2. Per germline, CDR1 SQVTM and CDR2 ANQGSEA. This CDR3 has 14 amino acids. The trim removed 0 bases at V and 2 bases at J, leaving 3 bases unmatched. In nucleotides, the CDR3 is TGCAGCGTTGAAGAGAGGGGACTAGCCTACGAGCAGTACTTC. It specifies CSVEERGLAYEQYF.

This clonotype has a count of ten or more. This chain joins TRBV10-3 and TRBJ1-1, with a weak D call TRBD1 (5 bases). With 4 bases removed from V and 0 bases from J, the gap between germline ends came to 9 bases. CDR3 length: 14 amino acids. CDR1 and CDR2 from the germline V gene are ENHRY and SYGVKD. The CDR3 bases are TGTGCCATCAGTGTCACAGGATTGAACACTGAAGCTTTCTTT. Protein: CAISVTGLNTEAFF.

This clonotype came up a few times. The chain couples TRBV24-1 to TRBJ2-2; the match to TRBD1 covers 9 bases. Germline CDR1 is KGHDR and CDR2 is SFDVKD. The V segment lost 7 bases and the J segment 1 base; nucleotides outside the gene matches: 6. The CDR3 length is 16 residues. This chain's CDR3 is CATRSPGQGNTGELFF. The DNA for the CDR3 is TGTGCCACCAGATCTCCGGGACAGGGGAACACCGGGGAGCTGTTTTTT.

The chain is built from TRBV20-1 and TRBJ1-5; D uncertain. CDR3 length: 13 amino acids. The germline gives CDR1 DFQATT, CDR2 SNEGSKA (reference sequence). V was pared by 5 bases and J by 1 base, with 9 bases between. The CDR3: CSAWASSNQPQHF. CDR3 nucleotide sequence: TGCAGTGCTTGGGCGTCGAGCAATCAGCCCCAGCATTTT.

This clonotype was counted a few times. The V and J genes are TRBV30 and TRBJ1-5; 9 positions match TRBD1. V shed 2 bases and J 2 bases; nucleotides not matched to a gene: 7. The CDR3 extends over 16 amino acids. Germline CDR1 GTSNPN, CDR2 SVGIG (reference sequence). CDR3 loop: CAWSPQGARGNQPQHF. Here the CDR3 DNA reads TGTGCCTGGAGTCCACAGGGGGCTAGGGGCAATCAGCCCCAGCATTTT.

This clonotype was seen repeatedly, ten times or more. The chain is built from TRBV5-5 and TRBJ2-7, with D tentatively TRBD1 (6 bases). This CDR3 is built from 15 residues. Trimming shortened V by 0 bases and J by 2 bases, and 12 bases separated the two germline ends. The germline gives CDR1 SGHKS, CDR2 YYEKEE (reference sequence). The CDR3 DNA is TGTGCCAGCAGCTTGGTTTTGGGGGCCACCTACGAGCAGTACTTC. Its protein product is CASSLVLGATYEQYF.

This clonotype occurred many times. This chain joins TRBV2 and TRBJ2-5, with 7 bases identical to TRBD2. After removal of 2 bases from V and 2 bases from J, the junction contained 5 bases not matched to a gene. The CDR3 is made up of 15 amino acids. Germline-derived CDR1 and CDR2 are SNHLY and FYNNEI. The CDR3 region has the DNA TGTGCCAGCAGTGAATTGGGACTACTTCAAGAGACCCAGTACTTC. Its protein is CASSELGLLQETQYF.

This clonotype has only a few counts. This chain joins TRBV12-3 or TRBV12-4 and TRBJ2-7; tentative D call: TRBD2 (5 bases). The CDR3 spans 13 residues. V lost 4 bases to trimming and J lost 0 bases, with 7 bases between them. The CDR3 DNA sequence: TGTGCCAGCAGTTGGGGAGACTCCTACGAGCAGTACTTC. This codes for CASSWGDSYEQYF.

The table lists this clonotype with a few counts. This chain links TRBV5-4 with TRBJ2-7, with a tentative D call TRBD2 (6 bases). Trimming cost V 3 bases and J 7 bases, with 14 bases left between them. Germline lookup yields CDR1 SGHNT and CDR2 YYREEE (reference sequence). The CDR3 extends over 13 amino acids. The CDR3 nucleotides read TGTGCCAGCAGCTCCGGCTTGAGCGGGGAGCAGTACTTC. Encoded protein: CASSSGLSGEQYF.

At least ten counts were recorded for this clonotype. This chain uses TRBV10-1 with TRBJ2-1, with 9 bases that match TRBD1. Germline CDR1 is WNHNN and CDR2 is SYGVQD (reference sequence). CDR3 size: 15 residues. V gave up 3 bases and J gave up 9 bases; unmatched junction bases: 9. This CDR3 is CASSDPGQGSGEQFF. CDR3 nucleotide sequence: TGCGCCAGCAGTGACCCGGGACAGGGTTCTGGTGAGCAGTTCTTC.

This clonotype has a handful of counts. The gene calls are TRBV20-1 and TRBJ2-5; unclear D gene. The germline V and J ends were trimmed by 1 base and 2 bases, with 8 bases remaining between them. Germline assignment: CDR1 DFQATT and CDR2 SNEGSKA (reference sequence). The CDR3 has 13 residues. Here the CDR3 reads CSARGLAQETQYF. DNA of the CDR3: TGCAGTGCTAGAGGGCTGGCACAAGAGACCCAGTACTTC.

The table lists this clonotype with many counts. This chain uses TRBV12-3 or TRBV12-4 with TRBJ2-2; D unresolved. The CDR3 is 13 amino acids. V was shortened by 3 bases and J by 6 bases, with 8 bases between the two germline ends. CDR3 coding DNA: TGTGCCAGCAGTTTTTTGACTCCCGGGGAGCTGTTTTTT. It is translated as CASSFLTPGELFF.

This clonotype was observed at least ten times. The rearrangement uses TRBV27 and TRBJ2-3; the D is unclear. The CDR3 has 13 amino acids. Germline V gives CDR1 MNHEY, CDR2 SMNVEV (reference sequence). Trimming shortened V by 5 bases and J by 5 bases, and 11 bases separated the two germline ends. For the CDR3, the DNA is TGTGCCAGCAGTAAACAGTGGGAAGATACGCAGTATTTT. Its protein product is CASSKQWEDTQYF.

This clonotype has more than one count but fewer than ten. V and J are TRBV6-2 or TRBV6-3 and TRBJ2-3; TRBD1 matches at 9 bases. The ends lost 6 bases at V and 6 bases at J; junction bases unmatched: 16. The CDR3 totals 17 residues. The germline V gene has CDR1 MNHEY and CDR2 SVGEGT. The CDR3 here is CASRPAGTGPPWDTQYF. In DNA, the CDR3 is TGTGCCAGCAGGCCGGCCGGGACAGGGCCTCCTTGGGATACGCAGTATTTT.

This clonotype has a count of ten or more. For the CDR3, the DNA is TGTGCCAGCAGCTTCAACGGTGCGGGCGACGAGCAGTACTTC. It yields the protein CASSFNGAGDEQYF. The genes are TRBV11-2 and TRBJ2-7; perhaps TRBD2 as D (5 bases). CDR1 is SGHAT, CDR2 FQNNGV, per germline. Trimming removed 3 bases at V and 5 bases at J, with 14 bases between. This CDR3 has 14 residues.

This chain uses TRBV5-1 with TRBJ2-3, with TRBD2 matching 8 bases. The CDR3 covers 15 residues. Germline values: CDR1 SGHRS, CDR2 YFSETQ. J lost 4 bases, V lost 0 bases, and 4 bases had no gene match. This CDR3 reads CASSLATSVPDTQYF. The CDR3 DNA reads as TGCGCCAGCAGCTTGGCGACTAGCGTCCCAGATACGCAGTATTTT.

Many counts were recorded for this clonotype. CDR3 sequence (DNA): TGTGCCTGGAGAACAGGAACTGAAGCTTTCTTT. The encoded protein is CAWRTGTEAFF. The chain couples TRBV30 to TRBJ1-1, with D possibly TRBD1 on 5 matching bases. Trimming took 3 bases from V and 5 from J, leaving 7 bases between them. The CDR3 sequence is 11 residues long. The V gene's germline CDR1 is GTSNPN and CDR2 SVGIG (reference sequence). Combining the CDR3 with reference TRBV30 and TRBJ1-1 gives the whole variable domain SQTIHQWPATLVQPVGSPLSLECTVEGTSNPNLYWYRQAAGRGLQLLFYSVGIGQISSEVPQNLSASRPQDRQFILSSKKLLLSDSGFYLCAWRTGTEAFFGQGTRLTVV.

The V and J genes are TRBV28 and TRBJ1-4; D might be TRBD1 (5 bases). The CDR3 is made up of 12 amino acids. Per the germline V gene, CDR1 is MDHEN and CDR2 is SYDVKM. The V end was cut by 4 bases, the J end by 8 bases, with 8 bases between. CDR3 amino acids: CASSSAGEKLFF. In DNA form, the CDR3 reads TGTGCCAGCAGTTCCGCAGGGGAAAAACTGTTTTTT.